This is a list of T cell receptor beta chains from one sample in a study of T-cell reconstitution after alpha-beta-depleted transplantation in children. TCRdb independently ran MiXCR on the PCR reads; one entry per CDR3 protein. The table lists around 380,000 distinct CDR3 sequences, around 9.9% of them singletons. The specimen comprised PBMCs from the stem cell graft donor, sampled from the stem cell graft. The receptor source for this set is a human donor who donated a stem cell graft to a child with acute myeloid leukemia. The CDR3 runs from the conserved cysteine through the conserved F or W. Fields, in order: D gene, clone size, V gene, J gene, CDR3 DNA, CDR3 protein. The D gene is left open where the match is weak. Expanded clones get a size class; other rows say once, few or many, or leave the size out.

NA	few	TRBV9	TRBJ2-2	TGTGCCAGCAGCGCACTCGCGGGCGCGAACACCGGGGAGCTGTTTTTT	CASSALAGANTGELFF
TRBD2	few	TRBV7-6	TRBJ2-1	TGTGCCAGCAGCTTAGTTAGCGGGGCCCTAAGTGGGCAGTTCTTC	CASSLVSGALSGQFF
NA	once	TRBV9	TRBJ1-2	TGTGCCAGCAGCCCCAGGCTCCTAGGCCACTTAAACTATGGCTACACCTTC	CASSPRLLGHLNYGYTF
NA	few	TRBV4-3	TRBJ1-1	TGCGCCAGCAGCCATATGGGCACTGAAGCTTTCTTT	CASSHMGTEAFF
TRBD2	NA	TRBV27	TRBJ2-1	TGTGCCACTACAAGCGGGGGCCCCTACAATGAGCAGTTCTTC	CATTSGGPYNEQFF
TRBD2	NA	TRBV6-2/TRBV6-3	TRBJ2-1	TGTGCCAGCAGCCCTGGACTAGCGGGGGTTCAGTTCTTC	CASSPGLAGVQFF
NA	few	TRBV10-3	TRBJ1-2	TGTGCCAGTGGCTATGGCTACACCTTC	CASGYGYTF
NA	NA	TRBV20-1	TRBJ1-1	TGCACCTGGGGGGCGGTGGGCACTGAAGCTTTCTTT	CTWGAVGTEAFF
NA	many	TRBV20-1	TRBJ2-5	TGCAGTGCTAGTACCCTAGCTGCGGGTTCATTCGAGACCCAGTACTTC	CSASTLAAGSFETQYF
NA	few	TRBV5-5	TRBJ2-2	TGTGCCAGCAGCTTTTGGGCAGTAGCGGACACCGGGGAGCTGTTTTTT	CASSFWAVADTGELFF
TRBD1	many	TRBV5-1	TRBJ2-1	TGCGCCAGCAGCTTGCAGGAAACAGGGGGCTTTGAGCAGTTCTTC	CASSLQETGGFEQFF
NA	NA	TRBV29-1	TRBJ2-1	TGCAGCGTTGAAGGGGACCCCAGCCTTGGGCAGTTCTTC	CSVEGDPSLGQFF
NA	NA	TRBV2	TRBJ2-3	TGTGCCAGCAGTCCTCACCCTAGCTCAGATACGCAGTATTTT	CASSPHPSSDTQYF
NA	NA	TRBV5-1	TRBJ2-5	TGCGCCAGCAGCTTCGCGGGACAGCCTAAAGAGACCCAGTACTTC	CASSFAGQPKETQYF
NA	many	TRBV3-1	TRBJ1-1	TGTGCCAGCAGCCAACGGACAGATGAAGCTTTCTTT	CASSQRTDEAFF
NA	once	TRBV10-2	TRBJ2-3	TGCGCCAGCAGTAACACGAGCGATACGCAGTATTTT	CASSNTSDTQYF
TRBD1	NA	TRBV6-5	TRBJ1-3	TGTGTTACAGGGGGCTCTGGAAACACCATATATTTT	CVTGGSGNTIYF
NA	few	TRBV29-1	TRBJ2-1	TGCAGCGTACCGGGACTGTACAATGAGCAGTTCTTC	CSVPGLYNEQFF
NA	many	TRBV9	TRBJ2-3	TGTGCCAGCAGCGTAGGGGTAGATACGCAGTATTTT	CASSVGVDTQYF
TRBD1	once	TRBV12-3/TRBV12-4	TRBJ2-5	TGTGCCAGCAGGGACAGGGAAGGGGTCCAGTACTTC	CASRDREGVQYF
NA	few	TRBV29-1	TRBJ2-6	TGCAGCGTTTTGGCTGCCGGGGCCAACGTCCTGACTTTC	CSVLAAGANVLTF
NA	few	TRBV6-5	TRBJ1-6	TGTGCCAGCAGTTACTCGACGGGGTTTAGTTCACCCCTCCACTTT	CASSYSTGFSSPLHF
TRBD1	NA	TRBV6-1	TRBJ2-1	TGTGCCAGCAGTGAATCACAGGGGAACGTTTACAATGAGCAGTTCTTC	CASSESQGNVYNEQFF
NA	few	TRBV29-1	TRBJ1-1	TGCAGCGTTGACGGGAGGGGTATGAACACTGAAGCTTTCTTT	CSVDGRGMNTEAFF
TRBD2	few	TRBV20-1	TRBJ2-1	TGCAGTGCTAGAGATCATGGTAGCGGGACGGACAATGAGCAGTTCTTC	CSARDHGSGTDNEQFF
TRBD1	few	TRBV29-1	TRBJ1-2	TGCAGCGTTGAAGACCGGGACAGGGCATACTATGGCTACACCTTC	CSVEDRDRAYYGYTF
TRBD1	NA	TRBV20-1	TRBJ1-5	TGCAGTGCTAGCCCCAGGCGACAGGGCTTTCAGCCCCAGCATTTT	CSASPRRQGFQPQHF
NA	many	TRBV5-1	TRBJ2-3	TGCGCCAGCAGCTTCGGACTCTCCACAGATACGCAGTATTTT	CASSFGLSTDTQYF
TRBD1	NA	TRBV5-1	TRBJ2-1	TGCGCCAGCAGCTTGGTAGGGGGCGCCGAATCCTACAATGAGCAGTTCTTC	CASSLVGGAESYNEQFF
NA	many	TRBV20-1	TRBJ2-1	TGCAGTGGAGTCTACAATGAGCAGTTCTTC	CSGVYNEQFF
NA	few	TRBV7-6	TRBJ2-7	TGTGCCAGCACTCCCAAAGTGGGCGGCGAGCAGTACTTC	CASTPKVGGEQYF
NA	many	TRBV27	TRBJ1-5	TGTGCCAGCAGTTTGTCTTCCCCAGGGAATCAGCCCCAGCATTTT	CASSLSSPGNQPQHF
TRBD1	few	TRBV28	TRBJ1-1	TGTGCCAGCAGCCCGTCCCGGGACAGGGAGGCTTTCTTT	CASSPSRDREAFF
NA	many	TRBV7-6	TRBJ2-3	TGTGCCAGCAGTACCCGCGCGGGGTACACAGATACGCAGTATTTT	CASSTRAGYTDTQYF
TRBD2	NA	TRBV2	TRBJ2-2	TGTGCCAGCAACAGATCCGGGACTAAAAACGCCGGGGAGCTGTTTTTT	CASNRSGTKNAGELFF
NA	few	TRBV5-1	TRBJ2-7	TGCGCCAGCAGCTTGGCCCCGGTGGCACTCGAGCAGTACTTC	CASSLAPVALEQYF
NA	few	TRBV12-3/TRBV12-4	TRBJ2-5	TGTGCCAGCAGTTTTCGGGCTCACCTAACGGGAGAGACCCAGTACTTC	CASSFRAHLTGETQYF
NA	NA	TRBV5-1	TRBJ1-5	TGCGCCAGCAGCCCCACATGGGATCAGCCCCAGCATTTT	CASSPTWDQPQHF
NA	NA	TRBV7-6	TRBJ1-5	TGTGCCAGCAGCCTATGGCCAGGGGATAATCAGCCCCAGCATTTT	CASSLWPGDNQPQHF
TRBD2	NA	TRBV20-1	TRBJ2-1	TGCAGTGCCAGGACTAGCGGGAACTCCTACAATGAGCAGTTCTTC	CSARTSGNSYNEQFF
TRBD2	few	TRBV29-1	TRBJ2-2	TGCAGCGCCGCTCGGACTAGCGGGGGGACCGGGGAGCTGTTTTTT	CSAARTSGGTGELFF
NA	few	TRBV30	TRBJ1-4	TGTGCCTGGAGAAGCAGTAATGAAAAACTGTTTTTT	CAWRSSNEKLFF
NA	few	TRBV4-1	TRBJ2-1	TGCGCCAGCAGCCAAGATTACGGACATGAGCAGTTCTTC	CASSQDYGHEQFF
NA	NA	TRBV12-3/TRBV12-4	TRBJ2-1	TGTGCCAGCAGTTTAATACCCGATAATGAGCAGTTCTTC	CASSLIPDNEQFF
TRBD1	few	TRBV6-5	TRBJ1-1	TGTGCCAGCAGTTACTACAACAGGGGGCAAGGTGAAGCTTTCTTT	CASSYYNRGQGEAFF
NA	NA	TRBV5-1	TRBJ2-3	TGCGCCAGCAGCTTGGGCCACCGAAGCACAGATACGCAGTATTTT	CASSLGHRSTDTQYF
TRBD1	few	TRBV4-2	TRBJ2-2	TGTGCCAGCAGCCAAGATCGGCAACAGGGGGCCGGGGAGCTGTTTTTT	CASSQDRQQGAGELFF
NA	few	TRBV11-2	TRBJ2-7	TGTGCCAGCAGCTTAACACAGGGAAGCGATAGACCTTACGAGCAGTACTTC	CASSLTQGSDRPYEQYF
NA	NA	TRBV4-1	TRBJ1-2	TGCGCCAGCAGCCAAGAAATAAGGGGTAGGAACTATGGCTACACCTTC	CASSQEIRGRNYGYTF
NA	many	TRBV3-1	TRBJ2-7	TGTGCCAGCAGCCAGTCCCGACAACCCTACGAGCAGTACTTC	CASSQSRQPYEQYF
NA	few	TRBV15	TRBJ2-7	TGTGCCACCAGCGTCAGAGGGGGGGACGAGCAGTACTTC	CATSVRGGDEQYF
NA	few	TRBV5-1	TRBJ2-2	TGCGCCAGCAGCTTGGGAGGAGGAGGGGCCACCGGGGAGCTGTTTTTT	CASSLGGGGATGELFF
NA	NA	TRBV9	TRBJ2-2	TGTGCCAGCAGCGTATATGGGGATGGGTCCGGGGAGCTGTTTTTT	CASSVYGDGSGELFF
TRBD1	few	TRBV29-1	TRBJ2-3	TGCAGCGCACCGGGACAGACCTATGGCACAGATACGCAGTATTTT	CSAPGQTYGTDTQYF